These 16 T cell receptor beta chains originate from one sample sequenced in a study of regulatory T cells in long-lasting Graves disease. This sample's time point: newly diagnosed GD, antithyroid drugs for less than 3 months. Scientists built the TCR library using RNA that was extracted from PBMCs. With iRepertoire HTBI primers and Arm-PCR of CDR3 regions, TCR beta libraries were built. TCRdb reprocessed the multiplex PCR reads with MiXCR, giving one entry per CDR3 protein. The table has hundreds of thousands of distinct CDR3 sequences, about 16% seen once. A further study also used this sample, focusing on T cells in Graves' hyperthyroidism and ophthalmopathy.

Specimen: peripheral blood mononuclear cells (PBMCs), collected at new diagnosis, from a patient treated with antithyroid drugs. All receptors come from a woman aged 35-65 years with Graves disease.

V and J are TRBV12-3 or TRBV12-4 and TRBJ1-1; D not resolved. V shed 4 bases and J shed 4 bases, with 10 bases lying between them. The CDR3 loop spans 13 amino acids. This CDR3 reads CASSSTWFTEAFF. As DNA, the CDR3 is TGTGCCAGCAGTTCTACATGGTTCACTGAAGCTTTCTTT.

The genes are TRBV5-1 and TRBJ1-3; D ambiguous. Looked up from germline, CDR1 is SGHRS and CDR2 is YFSETQ. Trimming took off 0 bases at V and 0 bases at J, with 10 bases between the two ends. This CDR3 has 16 residues. CDR3 amino acids: CASSLEGRNSGNTIYF. In DNA, the CDR3 is TGCGCCAGCAGCTTGGAAGGAAGAAACTCTGGAAACACCATATATTTT.

This clonotype was counted only a few times. The chain employs TRBV10-3 and TRBJ1-6; D not resolved. Looked up from germline, CDR1 is ENHRY and CDR2 is SYGVKD. CDR3 length equals 15 residues. V lost 3 bases and J 0 bases, leaving 6 bases between the germline ends. CDR3 protein: CAISDGGSYNSPLHF. The CDR3 coding sequence is TGTGCCATCAGTGACGGAGGCTCCTATAATTCACCCCTCCACTTT.

The chain employs TRBV14 and TRBJ1-6, with 10 nucleotides matching TRBD1. Germline assignment: CDR1 SGHDN and CDR2 FVKESK. The ends lost 1 base at V and 9 bases at J; junction bases unmatched: 6. The CDR3 consists of 16 residues. The CDR3 here is CASSQGDRGASSPLHF. CDR3 nucleotides: TGTGCCAGCAGCCAAGGGGACAGGGGAGCGAGTTCACCCCTCCACTTT.

This clonotype was detected ten times or more. The chain joins TRBV15 to TRBJ1-3; D is unclear. Trimming cost V 0 bases and J 0 bases, with 9 bases left between them. CDR1 and CDR2 (germline): LNHNV, YYDKDF (reference sequence). The CDR3 length is 16 residues. The CDR3 region has the DNA TGTGCCACCAGCAGAGATGCGCGCCTCTCTGGAAACACCATATATTTT. It codes for CATSRDARLSGNTIYF.

This clonotype has at least ten counts. This chain links TRBV12-3 or TRBV12-4 with TRBJ1-2; tentatively, D is TRBD1 (5 bases). The V end lost 6 bases, the J end lost 12 bases, and 26 bases lay between the germline ends. The CDR3 contains 15 residues. As DNA, the CDR3 is TGTGCCAGCAGCAGACCTATCGGGACGGCCGTTGTGGACACCTTC. Protein sequence: CASSRPIGTAVVDTF.

This clonotype came up many times. The genes are TRBV3-1 and TRBJ1-3, with D possibly TRBD1 on 5 matching bases. The CDR3 contains 15 residues. CDR1 and CDR2 (germline): LGHDT, YNNKEL (reference sequence). The V and J ends lost 0 bases and 9 bases respectively, with 15 bases between them. For the CDR3, the DNA is TGTGCCAGCAGCCAAGAAGAGCACAGGTGGACCACCATATATTTT. Its protein product is CASSQEEHRWTTIYF.

This clonotype has a handful of counts. The chain is built from TRBV6-2 or TRBV6-3 and TRBJ1-5; weak D call: TRBD1 (5 bases). The CDR3 sequence is 16 residues long. CDR1 and CDR2 from the germline V gene are MNHEY and SVGEGT. The V gene lost 5 bases and the J gene lost 0 bases, with 14 bases spanning the gap. The CDR3 coding sequence is TGTGCCAGCAGTGATTGGGGGTCTTCTAGCAATCAGCCCCAGCATTTT. It is translated as CASSDWGSSSNQPQHF.

The sample holds many counts of this clonotype. The chain carries TRBV12-3 or TRBV12-4 and TRBJ1-2, with 8 positions matching TRBD1. This CDR3 is 13 amino acids long. After removal of 3 bases from V and 7 bases from J, the junction contained 4 bases not matched to a gene. The CDR3 here is CASSFDRGGGYTF. The CDR3 nucleotides are TGTGCCAGCAGTTTTGACAGGGGAGGTGGCTACACCTTC.

The chain carries TRBV6-2 or TRBV6-3 and TRBJ2-1, with 11 positions matching TRBD2. The CDR3 extends over 19 amino acids. J lost 2 bases, V lost 0 bases, and 9 bases had no gene match. The V gene's germline CDR1 is MNHEY and CDR2 SVGEGT. As DNA, the CDR3 is TGTGCCAGCAGTTACTCTGGGCTAGCGGGGGGTCGGACCTACAATGAGCAGTTCTTC. The encoded protein is CASSYSGLAGGRTYNEQFF.

This sequence joins TRBV10-3 and TRBJ2-2; D call uncertain. Looked up from germline, CDR1 is ENHRY and CDR2 is SYGVKD. The CDR3 is 14 residues long. The V and J ends lost 3 bases and 8 bases respectively, with 13 bases between them. CDR3 amino acids: CAISEPTRAGELFF. In nucleotides, the CDR3 is TGTGCCATCAGTGAACCCACTCGTGCTGGGGAGCTGTTTTTT.

This clonotype was seen a handful of times. In DNA, the CDR3 is TGTGCCAGCAGCCCAATGGACCTCGACGAGATGAACACTGAAGCTTTCTTT. Amino acids: CASSPMDLDEMNTEAFF. The rearrangement joins TRBV7-6 to TRBJ1-1; D is undetermined. The CDR3 contains 17 residues. Germline CDR1 is SGHVS and CDR2 is FNYEAQ. Trimming removed 5 bases at V and 0 bases at J, with 19 bases between.

At least ten counts were recorded for this clonotype. CDR3 nucleotide sequence: TGTGACGTTCCGGGACAGGGAGGGTATGGCTACACCTTC. Amino acids: CDVPGQGGYGYTF. The genes are TRBV28 and TRBJ1-2, with TRBD1 matching 9 bases. Germline V gene data show CDR1 as MDHEN and CDR2 as SYDVKM. The CDR3 has 13 residues.

This chain joins TRBV7-9 and TRBJ2-5; TRBD1 or TRBD2 may be the D gene (6 bases each). Germline V gene sequence: CDR1 SEHNR, CDR2 FQNEAQ (reference sequence). This CDR3 comprises 16 residues. Trimming took 2 bases from V and 4 from J, leaving 17 bases between them. The CDR3 reads CASSLTTGAGGETQYF. The CDR3 DNA reads TGTGCCAGCAGCTTAACAACGGGGGCTGGTGGAGAGACCCAGTACTTC. Complete variable domain (other parts from reference TRBV7-9 and TRBJ2-5): DTGVSQNPRHKITKRGQNVTFRCDPISEHNRLYWYRQTLGQGPEFLTYFQNEAQLEKSRLLSDRFSAERPKGSFSTLEIQRTEQGDSAMYLCASSLTTGAGGETQYFGPGTRLLVL.

This chain joins TRBV18 and TRBJ1-4; 7 bases fit TRBD1. V shed 0 bases and J 7 bases; nucleotides not matched to a gene: 17. Germline values: CDR1 KGHSH, CDR2 LQKENI. The CDR3 is 19 residues long. CDR3 sequence: CASSPPNRGLGIRSEKLFF. The CDR3 nucleotides are TGTGCCAGCTCACCACCCAACAGGGGACTAGGGATACGGAGTGAAAAACTGTTTTTT.

Ten or more counts support this clonotype. The chain combines TRBV20-1 with TRBJ2-1; unclear D gene. Germline CDR1 and CDR2: DFQATT and SNEGSKA (reference sequence). V gave up 6 bases and J gave up 5 bases, with 5 bases separating them. This CDR3 comprises 10 residues. The CDR3 spells CSAKNNEQFF. CDR3 bases: TGCAGTGCAAAAAACAATGAGCAGTTCTTC.